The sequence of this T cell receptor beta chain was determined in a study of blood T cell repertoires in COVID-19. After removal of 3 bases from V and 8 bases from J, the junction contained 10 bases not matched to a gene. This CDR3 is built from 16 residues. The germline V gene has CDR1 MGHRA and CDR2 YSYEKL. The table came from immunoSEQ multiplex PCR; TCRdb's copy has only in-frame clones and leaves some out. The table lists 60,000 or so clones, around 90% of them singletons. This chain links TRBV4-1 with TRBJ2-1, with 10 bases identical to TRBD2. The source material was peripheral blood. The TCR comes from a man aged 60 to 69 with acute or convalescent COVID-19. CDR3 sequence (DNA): TGCGCCAGCAGCCACGAGACTAGCGGGCTATGGGATGAGCAGTTCTTC. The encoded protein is CASSHETSGLWDEQFF.